This T cell receptor beta chain was recovered during a study of tissue T cells after allogeneic stem cell transplantation. Study-wide results and caveats: Anatomically similar tissues had similar TCR repertoires within each patient. Across patients, clones rarely overlapped, yet motif clusters were shared tissue-specifically.

Turning to this clone: Its antigen is undetermined. Gene and germline names: mouse. The observed sequence ends 1 residue before the CDR3 terminus, with the missing tail filled in from the germline J gene.

Using immunoSEQ multiplex PCR, the repertoire was profiled, and TCRdb retains in-frame clones only, with some absent. The profile shows several thousand clones, 45% to 55% of them singletons. Time point here: mouse harvest day 7 after allogeneic transplant. Mouse grafts combined 10^7 T-cell-depleted bone marrow cells with 10^6 splenic CD5+ T cells. B6 (H2b) cells into BALB/c (H2d) mice; tissues taken at day 7 or 14. CDR1 is NNHDY and CDR2 is SYVADS in the germline V gene. Trimming pared 0 bases from V and 0 bases from J, leaving 8 bases between. This CDR3 contains 15 residues. Sample: gut tissue. The clonotype was recovered from a female BALB/c mouse given C57BL/6 T cells with graft-versus-host disease after an allogeneic hematopoietic cell transplant. The chain employs TRBV13-3 and TRBJ2-5; D call uncertain. CDR3 loop: CASSDARGNQDTQYF. Incomplete CDR3 DNA: TGTGCCAGCAGTGATGCCCGGGGAAACCAAGACACCCAGTAC.